These T cell receptor beta chains were read from a single sample in a study of blood T cells in healthy people across ages. TCRdb itself ran the 5' RACE reads through MiXCR, one entry per CDR3 protein. In the table there are 630,000 or so distinct CDR3 sequences, approximately 30% of which are singletons. Source material: blood. These receptors all stem from a woman of 80 years or more in good health. Both conserved end residues are part of each CDR3. The D gene is left open where the match is weak. Size tells how often a clone was seen (once, few, many) or the class of an expanded clone, and some rows leave it out.

NA	13	TRBV19	TRBJ1-1	NA	CASGRTANTEAFF	TGTGCCAGTGGGAGGACAGCGAACACTGAAGCTTTCTTT
NA	13	TRBV29-1	TRBJ2-2	few	CSVQDSLTGELFF	TGCAGCGTCCAGGACAGCCTCACCGGGGAGCTGTTTTTT
TRBD1	13	TRBV5-4	TRBJ2-1	few	CASSRTGGEKQFF	TGTGCCAGCAGCAGGACAGGGGGGGAAAAGCAGTTCTTC
TRBD1	15	TRBV28	TRBJ2-5	many	CASSSSTGYQETQYF	TGTGCCAGCAGTTCGTCGACAGGGTACCAAGAGACCCAGTACTTC
NA	15	TRBV5-1	TRBJ1-2	many	CASSPGLGGNYGYTF	TGCGCCAGCAGCCCCGGACTTGGAGGGAACTATGGCTACACCTTC
NA	12	TRBV20-1	TRBJ2-7	NA	CSAMRGVHEQYF	TGCAGTGCTATGAGGGGTGTGCACGAGCAGTACTTC
NA	13	TRBV6-1	TRBJ2-7	many	CASSENGQFEQYF	TGTGCCAGCAGTGAAAATGGACAGTTCGAGCAGTACTTC
NA	15	TRBV5-1	TRBJ2-1	many	CASSLEGSANNEQFF	TGCGCCAGCAGCTTGGAAGGGTCGGCTAACAATGAGCAGTTCTTC
TRBD2	16	TRBV7-9	TRBJ2-7	NA	CASSGPTSGRAAEQYF	TGTGCCAGCAGCGGTCCGACTAGCGGGAGGGCCGCCGAGCAGTACTTC
TRBD1	17	TRBV5-1	TRBJ2-1	many	CASSLGDRVNSYNEQFF	TGCGCCAGCAGCTTAGGAGACAGGGTCAACTCCTACAATGAGCAGTTCTTC
TRBD2	16	TRBV7-2	TRBJ2-1	once	CASSFGGSRSYNEQFF	TGTGCCAGCAGCTTCGGCGGGAGTCGATCCTACAATGAGCAGTTCTTC
NA	15	TRBV5-1	TRBJ1-1	NA	CASSPRPGASTEAFF	TGCGCCAGCAGCCCCCGCCCAGGGGCAAGCACTGAAGCTTTCTTT
TRBD1	16	TRBV6-2/TRBV6-3	TRBJ2-2	few	CATLAGTGRNTGELFF	TGTGCCACCCTTGCGGGGACAGGTCGGAACACCGGGGAGCTGTTTTTT
TRBD1	12	TRBV10-3	TRBJ1-1	many	CAISTTGQEAFF	TGTGCCATCAGTACGACAGGGCAGGAAGCTTTCTTT
NA	15	TRBV2	TRBJ1-2	many	CASSDPGAANYGYTF	TGTGCCAGCAGTGACCCGGGGGCCGCTAACTATGGCTACACCTTC
TRBD1	12	TRBV29-1	TRBJ2-7	many	CSVVTGADEQYF	TGCAGCGTTGTAACAGGGGCGGACGAGCAGTACTTC
TRBD2	18	TRBV20-1	TRBJ2-1	few	CSAREARLAGGRGNEQFF	TGCAGTGCTAGAGAAGCCCGCCTAGCGGGGGGCCGGGGCAATGAGCAGTTCTTC
NA	14	TRBV3-1	TRBJ1-2	few	CASSQGAQNYGYTF	TGTGCCAGCAGCCAAGGCGCACAGAACTATGGCTACACCTTC
TRBD1	19	TRBV6-5	TRBJ1-5	NA	CASSFDPGQGAYSNQPQHF	TGTGCCAGCAGTTTCGATCCGGGACAGGGGGCCTATAGCAATCAGCCCCAGCATTTT
NA	11	TRBV20-1	TRBJ1-5	NA	CSASSDGPQHF	TGCAGTGCTAGTTCGGATGGTCCCCAGCATTTT
TRBD2	18	TRBV5-1	TRBJ2-1	many	CASSLAQLAGGSYNEQFF	TGCGCCAGCAGCTTGGCCCAACTAGCGGGGGGCTCCTACAATGAGCAGTTCTTC
NA	15	TRBV18	TRBJ1-6	NA	CANSPSQGDNSPLHF	TGTGCCAACTCACCTTCGCAGGGCGATAATTCACCCCTCCACTTT
TRBD1	16	TRBV7-2	TRBJ2-1	NA	CASSTGDRGEYNEQFF	TGTGCCAGCAGCACCGGGGACAGGGGAGAGTACAATGAGCAGTTCTTC
TRBD1	15	TRBV7-2	TRBJ2-1	many	CASSQQGDRYNEQFF	TGTGCCAGCAGCCAACAGGGGGACAGGTACAATGAGCAGTTCTTC
NA	19	TRBV21-1	TRBJ2-3	many	CASSAKWEGRGAAADTQYF	TGTGCCAGCAGCGCAAAATGGGAAGGGCGGGGGGCCGCCGCAGATACGCAGTATTTT
NA	14	TRBV29-1	TRBJ2-3	many	CSVGRQASTDTQYF	TGCAGCGTTGGGAGACAAGCTAGCACAGATACGCAGTATTTT
TRBD1	12	TRBV29-1	TRBJ2-3	many	CSYGTGTDTQYF	TGCAGCTACGGGACAGGGACAGATACGCAGTATTTT
TRBD1	15	TRBV6-5	TRBJ1-6	few	CASRGQATYNSPLHF	TGTGCCAGCAGGGGACAGGCGACATATAATTCACCCCTCCACTTT
TRBD1	13	TRBV6-6	TRBJ1-2	many	CASSYATGGGYTF	TGTGCCAGCAGTTACGCGACAGGGGGTGGCTACACCTTC
NA	13	TRBV6-5	TRBJ2-7	few	CATQGVRQSEQYF	TGTGCCACCCAAGGGGTTAGACAGAGCGAGCAGTACTTC
TRBD1	12	TRBV5-1	TRBJ2-3	many	CASSPWTGVSYF	TGCGCCAGCAGCCCCTGGACAGGGGTCTCGTATTTT
NA	16	TRBV27	TRBJ1-6	NA	CAGSLYRTQNNSPLHF	TGTGCCGGCAGTTTATACAGGACCCAAAATAATTCACCCCTCCACTTT
NA	16	TRBV6-2/TRBV6-3	TRBJ1-5	many	CASSYSGRGLVQPQHF	TGTGCCAGCTCCTACTCGGGCAGGGGTCTCGTCCAGCCCCAGCATTTT
NA	15	TRBV7-2	TRBJ2-5	NA	CASRTGRPYQETQYF	TGTGCCAGCAGGACGGGCCGCCCGTACCAAGAGACCCAGTACTTC
NA	13	TRBV5-5	TRBJ2-7	few	CASSLEADYEQYF	TGTGCCAGCAGCTTGGAGGCGGACTACGAGCAGTACTTC
TRBD2	13	TRBV29-1	TRBJ2-7	NA	CSAGRGRDYEQYF	TGCAGCGCTGGGAGGGGAAGGGACTACGAGCAGTACTTC
NA	13	TRBV27	TRBJ2-1	many	CASSLGTSGEQFF	TGTGCCAGCAGTTTGGGGACCTCGGGTGAGCAGTTCTTC
NA	18	TRBV13	TRBJ2-1	NA	CASSFSARLTKWQETQFF	TGTGCCAGCAGCTTCTCGGCCCGTCTTACGAAGTGGCAAGAGACCCAGTTCTTC